A selection of T cell receptor beta chains follows, all from one sample in a study of cytomegalovirus exposure and HLA in healthy donors. Libraries were prepared by immunoSEQ multiplex PCR; TCRdb keeps only in-frame clonotypes and omits some of them. The table shows tens of thousands of clones, with 80% to 90% occurring only once. The specimen sequenced was PBMCs. These receptors originate from a woman aged 18 to 35 in good health and CMV-seropositive. Each CDR3 is given with its conserved first and last residue. Each record gives: V gene, clone size, D gene, J gene, CDR3 protein, CDR3 DNA. A D gene is named only where the DNA matches it firmly. Expanded clones are given a class, and other clones once, few, many or no size at all.

v_gene: TRBV27; abundance: .; d_gene: .; j_gene: TRBJ2-1; CDR3aa: CASSPRAGPSYNEQFF; CDR3nt: TGTGCCAGCAGTCCGCGAGCGGGTCCGTCCTACAATGAGCAGTTCTTC
v_gene: TRBV7-8; abundance: .; d_gene: TRBD1; j_gene: TRBJ2-7; CDR3aa: CASSIGQGAYEQYF; CDR3nt: TGTGCCAGCAGCATTGGACAGGGGGCCTACGAGCAGTACTTC
v_gene: TRBV7-9; abundance: .; d_gene: TRBD1; j_gene: TRBJ2-3; CDR3aa: CASSLVGGGTDTQYF; CDR3nt: TGTGCCAGCAGCTTAGTAGGGGGCGGGACAGATACGCAGTATTTT
v_gene: TRBV2; abundance: .; d_gene: .; j_gene: TRBJ1-2; CDR3aa: CASSRVGEDGYTF; CDR3nt: TGTGCCAGCAGCCGGGTGGGGGAGGACGGCTACACCTTC
v_gene: TRBV15; abundance: .; d_gene: TRBD1; j_gene: TRBJ2-4; CDR3aa: CATRNPGQGTRAKNIQYF; CDR3nt: TGTGCCACCAGAAACCCAGGACAGGGAACGAGGGCCAAAAACATTCAGTACTTC
v_gene: TRBV27; abundance: .; d_gene: .; j_gene: TRBJ2-3; CDR3aa: CASSPPVTDTQYF; CDR3nt: TGTGCCAGCAGTCCGCCGGTAACAGATACGCAGTATTTT
v_gene: TRBV5-6; abundance: .; d_gene: TRBD1; j_gene: TRBJ2-7; CDR3aa: CASSPTGFSEQYF; CDR3nt: TGTGCCAGCAGTCCGACAGGGTTTTCCGAGCAGTACTTC
v_gene: TRBV4-1; abundance: .; d_gene: TRBD1; j_gene: TRBJ2-5; CDR3aa: CASSQGTFIRNRGQETQYF; CDR3nt: TGCGCCAGCAGCCAAGGGACGTTCATAAGGAACAGGGGACAAGAGACCCAGTACTTC
v_gene: TRBV5-6; abundance: .; d_gene: TRBD1; j_gene: TRBJ2-7; CDR3aa: CASSLLGQGALYEQYF; CDR3nt: TGTGCCAGCAGCTTGTTAGGACAGGGGGCTCTCTACGAGCAGTACTTC
v_gene: TRBV28; abundance: .; d_gene: TRBD1; j_gene: TRBJ2-7; CDR3aa: CASGPGGTYEQYF; CDR3nt: TGTGCCAGCGGGCCAGGGGGCACCTACGAGCAGTACTTC
v_gene: TRBV6-1; abundance: .; d_gene: TRBD1; j_gene: TRBJ2-7; CDR3aa: CQTGTYEQYF; CDR3nt: TGCCAGACAGGGACCTACGAGCAGTACTTC
v_gene: TRBV2; abundance: .; d_gene: TRBD1; j_gene: TRBJ2-3; CDR3aa: CASGQGNADTQYF; CDR3nt: TGTGCCAGCGGACAGGGAAACGCAGATACGCAGTATTTT
v_gene: TRBV11-1; abundance: .; d_gene: .; j_gene: TRBJ2-1; CDR3aa: CASSSRWRGPKGNEQFF; CDR3nt: TGTGCCAGCAGCTCGAGGTGGAGAGGTCCAAAAGGCAATGAGCAGTTCTTC
v_gene: TRBV28; abundance: .; d_gene: .; j_gene: TRBJ2-6; CDR3aa: CASSFRQGLGSGANVLTF; CDR3nt: TGTGCCAGCAGTTTCCGACAGGGACTTGGCTCTGGGGCCAACGTCCTGACTTTC
v_gene: TRBV11-3; abundance: .; d_gene: .; j_gene: TRBJ1-1; CDR3aa: CASSYSRNTEAFF; CDR3nt: TGTGCCAGCAGCTATTCTAGGAACACTGAAGCTTTCTTT
v_gene: TRBV30; abundance: .; d_gene: .; j_gene: TRBJ2-7; CDR3aa: CAWGTGEETYEQYF; CDR3nt: TGTGCCTGGGGTACCGGGGAAGAGACCTACGAGCAGTACTTC
v_gene: TRBV25-1; abundance: .; d_gene: TRBD1; j_gene: TRBJ1-4; CDR3aa: CASSDRRTGGLYEKLFF; CDR3nt: TGTGCCAGCAGTGATAGGAGGACAGGCGGGTTGTATGAAAAACTGTTTTTT
v_gene: TRBV4-3; abundance: .; d_gene: TRBD1; j_gene: TRBJ1-4; CDR3aa: CASSQDRTGTEKLFF; CDR3nt: TGCGCCAGCAGCCAGGATAGGACAGGGACGGAAAAACTGTTTTTT
v_gene: TRBV29-1; abundance: .; d_gene: .; j_gene: TRBJ1-1; CDR3aa: CSAKVGGTEAFF; CDR3nt: TGCAGCGCAAAAGTGGGGGGCACTGAAGCTTTCTTT
v_gene: TRBV11-3; abundance: .; d_gene: TRBD1; j_gene: TRBJ2-1; CDR3aa: CASSLVQGVGEQFF; CDR3nt: TGTGCCAGCAGCTTAGTACAGGGGGTGGGTGAGCAGTTCTTC
v_gene: TRBV7-8; abundance: .; d_gene: .; j_gene: TRBJ2-1; CDR3aa: CASSSRIGGSYNEQFF; CDR3nt: TGTGCCAGCAGCTCCCGAATCGGGGGATCCTACAATGAGCAGTTCTTC
v_gene: TRBV5-1; abundance: .; d_gene: .; j_gene: TRBJ2-3; CDR3aa: CASSLESSRTDTQYF; CDR3nt: TGCGCCAGCAGCTTGGAGTCTAGTCGCACAGATACGCAGTATTTT
v_gene: TRBV5-1; abundance: .; d_gene: .; j_gene: TRBJ1-2; CDR3aa: CASRLKGDNYGYTF; CDR3nt: TGCGCCAGCAGGCTGAAGGGGGACAACTATGGCTACACCTTC
v_gene: TRBV15; abundance: .; d_gene: .; j_gene: TRBJ1-3; CDR3aa: CATSSNKDSSGNTIYF; CDR3nt: TGTGCCACCAGCAGCAACAAGGACAGCTCTGGAAACACCATATATTTT
v_gene: TRBV4-1; abundance: .; d_gene: .; j_gene: TRBJ1-5; CDR3aa: CASSQDPGQPQHF; CDR3nt: TGCGCCAGCAGCCAAGATCCGGGACAACCCCAGCATTTT
v_gene: TRBV7-9; abundance: .; d_gene: .; j_gene: TRBJ1-5; CDR3aa: CASSPTGPGILGNQPQHF; CDR3nt: TGTGCCAGCAGCCCGACAGGACCAGGCATTTTAGGAAATCAGCCCCAGCATTTT
v_gene: TRBV27; abundance: .; d_gene: .; j_gene: TRBJ2-7; CDR3aa: CASTEEQKEQYF; CDR3nt: TGTGCCAGCACCGAAGAACAGAAAGAGCAGTACTTC
v_gene: TRBV5-6; abundance: once; d_gene: .; j_gene: TRBJ2-1; CDR3aa: CASSFNDGGYNEQFF; CDR3nt: TGTGCCAGCAGCTTCAATGACGGGGGATACAATGAGCAGTTCTTC
v_gene: TRBV2; abundance: .; d_gene: .; j_gene: TRBJ2-2; CDR3aa: CASRLFARNTGELFF; CDR3nt: TGTGCCAGCAGGCTATTTGCACGAAACACCGGGGAGCTGTTTTTT
v_gene: TRBV27; abundance: .; d_gene: .; j_gene: TRBJ2-2; CDR3aa: CASRNRDIMTGELFF; CDR3nt: TGTGCCAGCAGAAACAGGGATATCATGACCGGGGAGCTGTTTTTT
v_gene: TRBV20-1; abundance: .; d_gene: TRBD1; j_gene: TRBJ2-1; CDR3aa: CSARDRNEQFF; CDR3nt: TGCAGTGCTCGGGACAGGAATGAGCAGTTCTTC
v_gene: TRBV7-2; abundance: .; d_gene: .; j_gene: TRBJ2-3; CDR3aa: CASSLVASSSTDTQYF; CDR3nt: TGTGCCAGCAGCTTAGTCGCTAGCTCAAGCACAGATACGCAGTATTTT
v_gene: TRBV9; abundance: .; d_gene: .; j_gene: TRBJ2-7; CDR3aa: CASSRTPQGLYEQYF; CDR3nt: TGTGCCAGCAGCCGAACCCCACAGGGTCTCTACGAGCAGTACTTC
v_gene: TRBV28; abundance: .; d_gene: .; j_gene: TRBJ1-5; CDR3aa: CASSLWTNGYNQPQHF; CDR3nt: TGTGCCAGCAGTTTATGGACTAATGGTTACAATCAGCCCCAGCATTTT
v_gene: TRBV30; abundance: .; d_gene: TRBD1; j_gene: TRBJ2-7; CDR3aa: CAWSPDRGYEQYF; CDR3nt: TGTGCCTGGAGTCCCGACAGGGGGTACGAGCAGTACTTC
v_gene: TRBV7-6; abundance: .; d_gene: TRBD1; j_gene: TRBJ2-7; CDR3aa: CASSPHRDREQYF; CDR3nt: TGTGCCAGCAGCCCACACCGGGACAGGGAGCAGTACTTC
v_gene: TRBV7-9; abundance: .; d_gene: .; j_gene: TRBJ1-3; CDR3aa: CASSEPGTGNTIYF; CDR3nt: TGTGCCAGCAGCGAACCGGGAACTGGAAACACCATATATTTT
v_gene: TRBV30; abundance: .; d_gene: TRBD2; j_gene: TRBJ2-7; CDR3aa: CAWTEISGGTAYEQYF; CDR3nt: TGTGCCTGGACAGAGATTAGCGGGGGGACAGCCTACGAGCAGTACTTC
v_gene: TRBV6-6; abundance: .; d_gene: .; j_gene: TRBJ2-1; CDR3aa: CASSYLTGRSFDEQFF; CDR3nt: TGTGCCAGCAGTTACTTGACAGGTCGTTCATTCGATGAGCAGTTCTTC
v_gene: TRBV6-5; abundance: once; d_gene: TRBD1; j_gene: TRBJ2-2; CDR3aa: CASSPRTGETGELFF; CDR3nt: TGTGCCAGCAGTCCACGGACAGGGGAAACCGGGGAGCTGTTTTTT
v_gene: TRBV7-9; abundance: .; d_gene: TRBD2; j_gene: TRBJ2-1; CDR3aa: CASSLGGLARNYNEQFF; CDR3nt: TGTGCCAGCAGCTTAGGGGGACTAGCGCGAAACTACAATGAGCAGTTCTTC
v_gene: TRBV7-9; abundance: once; d_gene: .; j_gene: TRBJ1-1; CDR3aa: CASSLGGWRNMNTEAFF; CDR3nt: TGTGCCAGCAGCTTAGGAGGTTGGCGGAACATGAACACTGAAGCTTTCTTT
v_gene: TRBV27; abundance: .; d_gene: TRBD2; j_gene: TRBJ2-6; CDR3aa: CASSLGPPGGGSGANVLTF; CDR3nt: TGTGCCAGCAGTCTGGGACCGCCTGGCGGGGGCTCTGGGGCCAACGTCCTGACTTTC
v_gene: TRBV7-7; abundance: .; d_gene: TRBD1; j_gene: TRBJ2-5; CDR3aa: CASSLGTGRRETQYF; CDR3nt: TGTGCTAGCAGCTTAGGGACAGGGAGGCGAGAGACCCAGTACTTC
v_gene: TRBV7-8; abundance: .; d_gene: TRBD1; j_gene: TRBJ2-5; CDR3aa: CASSSRTGGRAAQYF; CDR3nt: TGTGCCAGCAGCTCTCGGACAGGCGGAAGAGCCGCCCAGTACTTC
v_gene: TRBV4-2; abundance: .; d_gene: .; j_gene: TRBJ2-5; CDR3aa: CASSQDPKGVETQYF; CDR3nt: TGTGCCAGCAGCCAGGACCCTAAGGGGGTCGAGACCCAGTACTTC
v_gene: TRBV7-9; abundance: .; d_gene: .; j_gene: TRBJ2-5; CDR3aa: CASSFGTSREMTQYF; CDR3nt: TGTGCCAGCAGCTTCGGGACATCAAGAGAAATGACCCAGTACTTC
v_gene: TRBV30; abundance: .; d_gene: .; j_gene: TRBJ1-2; CDR3aa: CAWSVGEGYYGYTF; CDR3nt: TGTGCCTGGAGTGTCGGGGAGGGCTACTATGGCTACACCTTC
v_gene: TRBV11-2; abundance: once; d_gene: TRBD1; j_gene: TRBJ2-7; CDR3aa: CASSDTRGGSGEQYF; CDR3nt: TGTGCCAGCAGTGACACTAGAGGGGGCTCGGGTGAGCAGTACTTC
v_gene: TRBV10-2; abundance: .; d_gene: .; j_gene: TRBJ2-2; CDR3aa: CASRAPGDGELFF; CDR3nt: TGCGCCAGCAGAGCCCCGGGGGACGGGGAGCTGTTTTTT
v_gene: TRBV19; abundance: once; d_gene: TRBD2; j_gene: TRBJ2-1; CDR3aa: CASRWRKAGGDNEQFF; CDR3nt: TGTGCCAGTAGATGGAGAAAAGCGGGGGGGGACAATGAGCAGTTCTTC
v_gene: TRBV9; abundance: .; d_gene: TRBD2; j_gene: TRBJ2-2; CDR3aa: CASSALQAGGYTGELFF; CDR3nt: TGTGCCAGCAGCGCGCTCCAAGCGGGGGGTTACACCGGGGAGCTGTTTTTT
v_gene: TRBV5-1; abundance: .; d_gene: .; j_gene: TRBJ2-7; CDR3aa: CASSLAAGQSAYEQYF; CDR3nt: TGCGCCAGCAGCTTGGCCGCAGGTCAGTCCGCCTACGAGCAGTACTTC
v_gene: TRBV18; abundance: once; d_gene: TRBD2; j_gene: TRBJ2-5; CDR3aa: CASSRKLAGGKETQYF; CDR3nt: TGTGCCAGCTCACGGAAACTAGCGGGGGGAAAAGAGACCCAGTACTTC
v_gene: TRBV7-6; abundance: .; d_gene: TRBD2; j_gene: TRBJ2-3; CDR3aa: CASSLGFLAGAPDTQYF; CDR3nt: TGTGCCAGCAGCTTAGGCTTCCTAGCGGGAGCCCCAGATACGCAGTATTTT